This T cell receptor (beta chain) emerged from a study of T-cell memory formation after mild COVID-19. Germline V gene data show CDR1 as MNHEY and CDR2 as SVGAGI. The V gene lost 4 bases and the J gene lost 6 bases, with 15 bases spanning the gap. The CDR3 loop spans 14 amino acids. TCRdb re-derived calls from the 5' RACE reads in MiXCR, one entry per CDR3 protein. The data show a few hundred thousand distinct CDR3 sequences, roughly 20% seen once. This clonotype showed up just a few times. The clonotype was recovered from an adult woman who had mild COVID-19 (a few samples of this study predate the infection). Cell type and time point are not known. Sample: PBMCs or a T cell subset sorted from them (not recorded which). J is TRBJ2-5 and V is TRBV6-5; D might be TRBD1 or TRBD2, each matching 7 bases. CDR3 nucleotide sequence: TGTGCCAGCAGTTCCCGCCAGGGGGGGAAGACCCAGTACTTC. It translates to CASSSRQGGKTQYF.